These T cell receptor beta chains were read from a single sample in a study of vaccination effects on CD4 cells after COVID-19. Which antigens these TCRs recognize remains unknown. Profiled with immunoSEQ multiplex PCR; TCRdb holds only in-frame clones, not every one. Among some 22,000 clones listed, more than 60% were seen once. This specimen consisted of CD4+ T cells from PBMCs cultured with SARS-CoV-2 spike peptides, obtained after COVID-19 vaccination. These TCRs come from a human donor who received a COVID-19 vaccine. Each CDR3 is given with its conserved first and last residue. Each record gives: clone size, V gene, D gene, J gene, CDR3 DNA, CDR3 protein. A D gene is named only where the DNA matches it firmly. The size entry is marked missing in some rows and otherwise reads once, few, many or a size class.

clone_size: NA
v_call: TRBV19
d_call: TRBD2
j_call: TRBJ2-7
cdr3_nt: TGTGCCAGTACACCTAGCTTTGGGGTGACTAGCGGGAGGGCGGAGCAGTACTTC
cdr3_aa: CASTPSFGVTSGRAEQYF

clone_size: few
v_call: TRBV27
d_call: NA
j_call: TRBJ1-2
cdr3_nt: TGTGCCAGCAGTTTATCGCAAAGTAGCCGCGGCTACACCTTC
cdr3_aa: CASSLSQSSRGYTF

clone_size: NA
v_call: TRBV3-1/TRBV3-2
d_call: NA
j_call: TRBJ1-6
cdr3_nt: TGTGCCAGCAGCCAATATGAAAATACCCTCCACTTT
cdr3_aa: CASSQYENTLHF

clone_size: NA
v_call: TRBV3-1/TRBV3-2
d_call: NA
j_call: TRBJ2-6
cdr3_nt: TGTGCCAGCAGCCAAGATGGTAATCTTGGGGTCCGGGACTCTGGGGCCAACGTCCTGACTTTC
cdr3_aa: CASSQDGNLGVRDSGANVLTF

clone_size: NA
v_call: TRBV12-5
d_call: NA
j_call: TRBJ2-5
cdr3_nt: TGTGCTAGTGGTTTCGCCTACCCGGGGGAGACCCAGTACTTC
cdr3_aa: CASGFAYPGETQYF

clone_size: NA
v_call: TRBV10-1
d_call: NA
j_call: TRBJ2-1
cdr3_nt: TGCGCCAGCAGGGCCTTGAGGGACAGCGGGGGGCAGTTCTTC
cdr3_aa: CASRALRDSGGQFF

clone_size: NA
v_call: TRBV6-5
d_call: TRBD1
j_call: TRBJ1-3
cdr3_nt: TGTGCCAGCAGTTCGGGACAGGGTAACGGAAACACCATATATTTT
cdr3_aa: CASSSGQGNGNTIYF

clone_size: NA
v_call: TRBV11-1
d_call: TRBD1
j_call: TRBJ2-5
cdr3_nt: TGTGCCAGCAGCCTTGGGACAGACCAAGAGACCCAGTACTTC
cdr3_aa: CASSLGTDQETQYF

clone_size: NA
v_call: TRBV7-2
d_call: NA
j_call: TRBJ2-7
cdr3_nt: TGTGCCAGCAGCCTCTTGCAAACCTACGAGCAGTACTTC
cdr3_aa: CASSLLQTYEQYF

clone_size: few
v_call: TRBV11-3
d_call: TRBD1
j_call: TRBJ2-2
cdr3_nt: TGTGCCAGCAGCTTAGATCAAGGCGGGACAGGGGCCCCCGGGGAGCTGTTTTTT
cdr3_aa: CASSLDQGGTGAPGELFF

clone_size: once
v_call: TRBV6-5
d_call: TRBD1
j_call: TRBJ2-7
cdr3_nt: TGTGCCAGCAGTTACTCGACAGGGGGGGGCTACGAGCAGTACTTC
cdr3_aa: CASSYSTGGGYEQYF

clone_size: NA
v_call: TRBV9
d_call: NA
j_call: TRBJ1-1
cdr3_nt: TGTGCCAGCAGCACATCGGGGGGCGCGGAGACTGAAGCTTTCTTT
cdr3_aa: CASSTSGGAETEAFF

clone_size: few
v_call: TRBV6-5
d_call: NA
j_call: TRBJ1-6
cdr3_nt: TGTGCCAGCAGTTGGGCAGACAGAGAAGGCTCACCCCTCCACTTT
cdr3_aa: CASSWADREGSPLHF

clone_size: NA
v_call: TRBV29-1
d_call: TRBD1
j_call: TRBJ1-5
cdr3_nt: TGCAGCGCTGCCGGGACAGGGCGACAGCCCCAGCATTTT
cdr3_aa: CSAAGTGRQPQHF

clone_size: few
v_call: TRBV29-1
d_call: NA
j_call: TRBJ2-2
cdr3_nt: TGCAGCGTTGGAACAGGTGCCGGAACCGGGGAGCTGTTTTTT
cdr3_aa: CSVGTGAGTGELFF

clone_size: NA
v_call: TRBV30
d_call: TRBD2
j_call: TRBJ2-2
cdr3_nt: TGTGCCTGGGGGGGGGAGGAGGCCGGGGAGCTGTTTTTT
cdr3_aa: CAWGGEEAGELFF

clone_size: NA
v_call: TRBV5-7
d_call: NA
j_call: TRBJ1-5
cdr3_nt: TGTGCCAGCAGCTTGGCTACAGGGAGGGGTGGTCAGCCCCAGCATTTT
cdr3_aa: CASSLATGRGGQPQHF

clone_size: once
v_call: TRBV5-1
d_call: TRBD2
j_call: TRBJ2-1
cdr3_nt: TGCGCCAGCAGCTTGACTGGGCAGGGAGGGCACAATGAGCAGTTCTTC
cdr3_aa: CASSLTGQGGHNEQFF

clone_size: NA
v_call: TRBV4-1
d_call: TRBD1
j_call: TRBJ1-2
cdr3_nt: TGCGCCAGCAGCCAAGCGGGACAGGGTTGGGGAAACTATGGCTACACCTTC
cdr3_aa: CASSQAGQGWGNYGYTF

clone_size: NA
v_call: TRBV5-1
d_call: TRBD1
j_call: TRBJ1-2
cdr3_nt: TGCGCCAGCAGCGATGACAGGGACTATGGCTACACCTTC
cdr3_aa: CASSDDRDYGYTF

clone_size: NA
v_call: TRBV6-1
d_call: NA
j_call: TRBJ2-4
cdr3_nt: TGTGCCAGCAGTGGGGGGTTTGAAGGGGCCAAAAACATTCAGTACTTC
cdr3_aa: CASSGGFEGAKNIQYF

clone_size: NA
v_call: TRBV6-4
d_call: NA
j_call: TRBJ2-1
cdr3_nt: TGTGCCAGCAGTGACAACCTAGTCTATATCAATGAGCAGTTCTTC
cdr3_aa: CASSDNLVYINEQFF

clone_size: NA
v_call: TRBV3-1/TRBV3-2
d_call: TRBD2
j_call: TRBJ2-3
cdr3_nt: TGTGCCAGCAGCCAAGGTGGTAGCGGGAGCTTTCGCGGCACAGATACGCAGTATTTT
cdr3_aa: CASSQGGSGSFRGTDTQYF

clone_size: medium-sized
v_call: TRBV9
d_call: TRBD1
j_call: TRBJ2-3
cdr3_nt: TGTGCCAGCGGGACAGACGATTATACGCAGTATTTT
cdr3_aa: CASGTDDYTQYF

clone_size: NA
v_call: TRBV5-1
d_call: NA
j_call: TRBJ2-6
cdr3_nt: TGCGCCAGCAGCCCGGGGTACCACCTCTCTGGGGCCAACGTCCTGACTTTC
cdr3_aa: CASSPGYHLSGANVLTF

clone_size: NA
v_call: TRBV5-6
d_call: NA
j_call: TRBJ1-1
cdr3_nt: TGTGCCAGCAGCTACCAACTCGAGGGGTATTACACTGAAGCTTTCTTT
cdr3_aa: CASSYQLEGYYTEAFF

clone_size: NA
v_call: TRBV5-1
d_call: NA
j_call: TRBJ2-5
cdr3_nt: TGCGCCAGCAGCTTGGAGGAGACCCAGTACTTC
cdr3_aa: CASSLEETQYF

clone_size: NA
v_call: TRBV19
d_call: TRBD2
j_call: TRBJ2-5
cdr3_nt: TGTGCCAGTAGTATGGAGAATTTTCTAGCGGGACGAGAGACCCAGTACTTC
cdr3_aa: CASSMENFLAGRETQYF

clone_size: NA
v_call: TRBV10-2
d_call: NA
j_call: TRBJ2-7
cdr3_nt: TGCGCCAGCAGTGAGTCGAACCTGGGGGAGCAGTACTTC
cdr3_aa: CASSESNLGEQYF

clone_size: NA
v_call: TRBV3-1/TRBV3-2
d_call: NA
j_call: TRBJ1-1
cdr3_nt: TGTGCCAGCAGCCATTACGCGCGAGAAGCTTTCTTT
cdr3_aa: CASSHYAREAFF

clone_size: NA
v_call: TRBV18
d_call: NA
j_call: TRBJ2-7
cdr3_nt: TGTGCCAGCTCATCACAGAGCTACGAGCAGTACTTC
cdr3_aa: CASSSQSYEQYF

clone_size: NA
v_call: TRBV10-1
d_call: NA
j_call: TRBJ2-5
cdr3_nt: TGCGCCAGCAGTCCGGTCTCCGGGTTAGGAGAGACCCAGTACTTC
cdr3_aa: CASSPVSGLGETQYF

clone_size: NA
v_call: TRBV19
d_call: NA
j_call: TRBJ2-7
cdr3_nt: TGTGCCAGTAGCGATTTCCAAACTACCTACGAGCAGTACTTC
cdr3_aa: CASSDFQTTYEQYF

clone_size: medium-sized
v_call: TRBV7-2
d_call: NA
j_call: TRBJ2-7
cdr3_nt: TGTGCCAGCAGTCTTCCTACTAGTTCCCTTTACTACGAGCAGTACTTC
cdr3_aa: CASSLPTSSLYYEQYF

clone_size: NA
v_call: TRBV6-4
d_call: TRBD2
j_call: TRBJ2-1
cdr3_nt: TGTGCCAGCAGTGCCGGGACTAGCGGGGACAATGAGCAGTTCTTC
cdr3_aa: CASSAGTSGDNEQFF

clone_size: once
v_call: TRBV3-1/TRBV3-2
d_call: NA
j_call: TRBJ2-2
cdr3_nt: TGTGCCAGCAGCCAAAGGCTAAGGACCTCCGGGGAGCTGTTTTTT
cdr3_aa: CASSQRLRTSGELFF

clone_size: few
v_call: TRBV7-2
d_call: NA
j_call: TRBJ2-5
cdr3_nt: TGTGCCAGCAGCTTATCCCAACTCGAGACCCAGTACTTC
cdr3_aa: CASSLSQLETQYF

clone_size: NA
v_call: TRBV6-5
d_call: NA
j_call: TRBJ2-7
cdr3_nt: TGTGCCAGCAGTTACAGGAGAAGGACCTACGAGCAGTACTTC
cdr3_aa: CASSYRRRTYEQYF

clone_size: NA
v_call: TRBV24-1
d_call: NA
j_call: TRBJ2-1
cdr3_nt: TGTGCCACCAGTGGTGTGACGGATGAGCAGTTCTTC
cdr3_aa: CATSGVTDEQFF

clone_size: NA
v_call: TRBV7-8
d_call: NA
j_call: TRBJ1-5
cdr3_nt: TGTGCCAGCAGCTCTCAGGGGCCCAATCAGCCCCAGCATTTT
cdr3_aa: CASSSQGPNQPQHF

clone_size: NA
v_call: TRBV3-1/TRBV3-2
d_call: NA
j_call: TRBJ1-5
cdr3_nt: TGTGCCAGCAGCCTGGGGGGACGTAGCAATCAGCCCCAGCATTTT
cdr3_aa: CASSLGGRSNQPQHF

clone_size: NA
v_call: TRBV18
d_call: NA
j_call: TRBJ2-7
cdr3_nt: TGTGCCAGCTCAGCCACAGGGAAACACGAGCAGTACTTC
cdr3_aa: CASSATGKHEQYF

clone_size: NA
v_call: TRBV7-9
d_call: NA
j_call: TRBJ1-1
cdr3_nt: TGTGCCAGCAGCTTGACACTTGAAGCTTTCTTT
cdr3_aa: CASSLTLEAFF

clone_size: few
v_call: TRBV3-1/TRBV3-2
d_call: NA
j_call: TRBJ1-2
cdr3_nt: TGTGCCAGCAGCCAAGTAGGTTTCAACTCCTATGGCTACACCTTC
cdr3_aa: CASSQVGFNSYGYTF

clone_size: NA
v_call: TRBV18
d_call: NA
j_call: TRBJ1-6
cdr3_nt: TGTGCCAGCTCACGGGAGCCCGGAGGGAATTCACCCCTCCACTTT
cdr3_aa: CASSREPGGNSPLHF

clone_size: NA
v_call: TRBV10-2
d_call: TRBD2
j_call: TRBJ2-3
cdr3_nt: TGCGCCAGCAGTCTAGCGGGAGTCCTCGCAGATACGCAGTATTTT
cdr3_aa: CASSLAGVLADTQYF

clone_size: NA
v_call: TRBV5-1
d_call: TRBD1
j_call: TRBJ2-6
cdr3_nt: TGCGCCAGCAGCTTGAAAACAGGGGTTAGCTCTGGGGCCAACGTCCTGACTTTC
cdr3_aa: CASSLKTGVSSGANVLTF

clone_size: once
v_call: TRBV5-8
d_call: NA
j_call: TRBJ1-3
cdr3_nt: TGTGCCAGCTCGGGAGGGAACACCATATATTTT
cdr3_aa: CASSGGNTIYF

clone_size: NA
v_call: TRBV27
d_call: NA
j_call: TRBJ2-1
cdr3_nt: TGTGCCAGCAGTCCACAACCCCGGAGGCTGATTGGGTTCTTC
cdr3_aa: CASSPQPRRLIGFF

clone_size: NA
v_call: TRBV3-1/TRBV3-2
d_call: NA
j_call: TRBJ2-6
cdr3_nt: TGTGCCAGCAGCCAAGAACTCTCTGGGGCCAACGTCCTGACTTTC
cdr3_aa: CASSQELSGANVLTF

clone_size: NA
v_call: TRBV11-3
d_call: TRBD1
j_call: TRBJ1-1
cdr3_nt: TGTGCCAGCAGCTTAGGGTTGCGTGGACAGGGATTCACTGAAGCTTTCTTT
cdr3_aa: CASSLGLRGQGFTEAFF

clone_size: few
v_call: TRBV18
d_call: NA
j_call: TRBJ1-5
cdr3_nt: TGTGCCAGCTCACCACCGATAAACAATCAGCCCCAGCATTTT
cdr3_aa: CASSPPINNQPQHF